These 14 T cell receptor beta chains were sequenced from one sample in a study of T cell responses to AZD1222 COVID-19 vaccine. Assay used: immunoSEQ multiplex PCR; TCRdb lists only in-frame clones, some missing. The table includes about 140,000 clones, approximately 92% detected once. Specimen: peripheral blood, collected on day 0 of AZD1222 vaccination. Receptor source: an adult in good health.

This chain connects TRBV19 to TRBJ1-5, with D perhaps matching TRBD1 (6 bases). V dropped 1 base and J dropped 7 bases, with 14 bases sitting between them. Germline V gives CDR1 LNHDA, CDR2 SQIVND (reference sequence). The CDR3 loop spans 15 amino acids. As DNA, the CDR3 is TGTGCCAGTAGTATAGGACAGGTTCAAGCGCAGCCCCAGCATTTT. This codes for CASSIGQVQAQPQHF.

The chain uses TRBV19 and TRBJ2-7; no firm D call. The CDR3 is made up of 9 amino acids. V shed 7 bases and J shed 6 bases, with 4 bases lying between them. Germline assignment: CDR1 LNHDA and CDR2 SQIVND (reference sequence). In DNA, the CDR3 is TGTGCCAGTATAGTCGAGCAGTACTTC. This sequence encodes CASIVEQYF.

The chain is built from TRBV14 and TRBJ1-2; possible D gene TRBD1, 6 bases. This CDR3 has 15 residues. In germline, CDR1 is SGHDN, CDR2 FVKESK. V shed 5 bases and J shed 2 bases, with 15 bases lying between them. The CDR3 region is CASSERTGINYGYTF. The CDR3 region has the DNA TGTGCCAGCAGCGAAAGAACAGGGATCAACTATGGCTACACCTTC.

The genes are TRBV21-1 and TRBJ1-2. TRBV21-1 is a documented pseudogene. The CDR3 totals 16 residues. The DNA for the CDR3 is TGTGCCAGCAGCAAAAGGGGACCCGACGCAGACTATGGCTACACCTTC. Translation gives CASSKRGPDADYGYTF.

The CDR3 reads CASSVGENEQFF. In DNA, the CDR3 is TGTGCCAGCTCAGTGGGGGAAAATGAGCAGTTCTTC. The rearrangement links TRBV18 to TRBJ2-1, with D perhaps matching TRBD1 or TRBD2 (5 bases each). This CDR3 spans 12 amino acids. The V gene lost 5 bases and the J gene lost 7 bases, with 9 bases spanning the gap. Germline-derived CDR1 and CDR2 are KGHSH and LQKENI.

V usage is TRBV3-1 (or the pseudogene TRBV3-2) and J usage is TRBJ2-3; D is tentatively TRBD1 or TRBD2 (6 bases each). Germline V gene sequence: CDR1 LGHDT, CDR2 YNNKEL (reference sequence). Trimming cost V 4 bases and J 3 bases, with 11 bases left between them. This CDR3 is 14 amino acids long. CDR3 bases: TGTGCCAGCAGCCGGGGGGCCAGGACAGATACGCAGTATTTT. This encodes CASSRGARTDTQYF.

The V gene is TRBV24-1, the J gene TRBJ2-7, with 9 bases matching TRBD1. The CDR3 runs to 14 residues. Germline V gene data show CDR1 as KGHDR and CDR2 as SFDVKD. The J segment lost 3 bases and the V segment lost 4 bases, leaving 3 bases of the junction unmatched. The CDR3 DNA follows: TGTGCCACCAGTGACCCGGGACAGGGCTACGAGCAGTACTTC. Its protein is CATSDPGQGYEQYF.

The chain recombines TRBV10-1 with TRBJ2-5, with 11 bases aligning to TRBD2. The CDR3 spans 15 residues. The germline CDR1 and CDR2 sequences are WNHNN and SYGVQD (reference sequence). Unmatched junction bases numbered 2, after V lost 4 bases and J lost 1 base. The CDR3 loop is CASSGLAGGQETQYF. CDR3 sequence (DNA): TGCGCCAGCAGTGGCCTAGCGGGAGGCCAAGAGACCCAGTACTTC.

This chain connects TRBV2 to TRBJ2-3; tentative D call: TRBD1 (5 bases). Germline CDR1 and CDR2: SNHLY and FYNNEI. V gave up 6 bases and J gave up 0 bases, with 7 bases separating them. The CDR3 contains 13 residues. CDR3 amino acids: CASRTDSTDTQYF. The CDR3 DNA follows: TGTGCCAGCAGGACAGACAGCACAGATACGCAGTATTTT. The variable domain in full, completed from reference TRBV2 and TRBJ2-3, reads EPEVTQTPSHQVTQMGQEVILRCVPISNHLYFYWYRQILGQKVEFLVSFYNNEISEKSEIFDDQFSVERPDGSNFTLKIRSTKLEDSAMYFCASRTDSTDTQYFGPGTRLTVL.

V gene TRBV18 combines with J gene TRBJ1-3, with D perhaps TRBD1 (6 bases). The CDR3 extends over 18 amino acids. Trimming took 0 bases from V and 0 from J, leaving 15 bases between them. CDR1 is KGHSH and CDR2 is LQKENI in the germline V gene. CDR3 DNA sequence: TGTGCCAGCTCACCACCGTTAAGCAACAGGGTCTCTGGAAACACCATATATTTT. Residues: CASSPPLSNRVSGNTIYF.

This clone was recorded a few times. The rearrangement links TRBV7-9 to TRBJ1-5, with 8 bases matching TRBD1. In germline, CDR1 is SEHNR, CDR2 FQNEAQ (reference sequence). This CDR3 has 14 amino acids. The junction had 7 bases not matched to a gene; V was cut back by 5 bases and J by 7 bases. This chain's CDR3 is CASSTGQGLQPQHF. As DNA, the CDR3 is TGTGCCAGCAGCACAGGACAGGGTTTACAGCCCCAGCATTTT.

The rearrangement joins TRBV21-1 to TRBJ1-4; TRBD1 is taken as the D call from the table, unchecked against the DNA. TRBV21-1 is noted as a pseudogene. This CDR3 is built from 15 residues. The CDR3 sequence: CASSKTGAFEKKLFF. The CDR3 nucleotides are TGTGCCAGCAGCAAAACAGGGGCCTTCGAGAAAAAACTGTTTTTT.

The rearrangement uses TRBV7-2 and TRBJ1-5; D is unresolved. Trimming stripped 1 base from V and 0 bases from J, with 10 bases between. Germline V lookup: CDR1 SGHTA, CDR2 FQGNSA. This CDR3 spans 16 amino acids. The CDR3 region has the DNA TGTGCCAGCAGCTTAGTAGGAGGGTTTAGCAATCAGCCCCAGCATTTT. Amino acid sequence: CASSLVGGFSNQPQHF.

The chain combines TRBV28 with TRBJ2-5; possibly TRBD2 for D (6 bases). There are 15 residues in the CDR3. Germline V lookup: CDR1 MDHEN, CDR2 SYDVKM. V lost 6 bases and J lost 6, with 20 bases in between. CDR3 region: CASSTDTGVRKTQYF. In DNA form, the CDR3 reads TGTGCCAGCAGCACGGACACGGGGGTCCGAAAGACCCAGTACTTC.